This note documents a single TCR beta chain sequence. Antigen specificity is unknown. The data stem from a study of cytomegalovirus exposure and HLA in healthy donors. Looking at the study overall: The platform used for the 95 to 150 validation repertoires matched that of the approximately 620 first-cohort repertoires, a later analysis reported. Points from the study as a whole: According to reports, the classifier identified cytomegalovirus status with high specificity and sensitivity. The tendency of first-cohort TCR clusters to co-occur in the 120 validation repertoires was identified by a subsequent analysis. The study listed roughly 150 cytomegalovirus-associated TCR beta chains.

The method was immunoSEQ multiplex PCR; TCRdb's version includes in-frame clones alone and lacks a portion of them. The data contain roughly 100,000 clones, roughly 90% of them seen just once; the ten biggest clones take up around 1.7%. Germline-derived CDR1 and CDR2 are LGHNA and YSLEER. J was trimmed by 2 bases and V by 4 bases; bases with no gene match: 7. This CDR3 is 16 amino acids long. The chain combines TRBV4-3 with TRBJ2-3; 9 positions agree with TRBD1. The receptor was derived from a woman aged 18-35 years in good health and CMV-seropositive. The sequenced material came from PBMCs. The CDR3 loop reads CASSLTGTGNTDTQYF. The CDR3 coding sequence is TGCGCCAGCAGCCTGACCGGGACAGGGAACACAGATACGCAGTATTTT.